Each of the 10 T cell receptor beta chains below was sequenced from the same sample in a study of response to subunit inactivated influenza vaccine. TCRdb re-called the RT-PCR reads through MiXCR, storing one row per CDR3 protein. The sample consists of more than 450,000 distinct CDR3 sequences, 11% of them appearing once. These same records also appear under a second study, on T cells expressing NK-cell markers. That work adds: The authors made TCR beta cDNA libraries by 5'RACE template switching. This switching added a universal primer site and UMIs.

Sequencing was performed on PBMCs from blood, taken on the day of vaccination. The receptors were gathered from a man aged 45 to 65 who received an inactivated influenza vaccine.

A few counts support this clonotype. V and J are TRBV5-1 and TRBJ2-1, with 12 bases fitting TRBD2. The V gene end was trimmed by 4 bases and the J gene end by 10 bases; junction bases not matched to a gene: 9. Germline V gene lookup returns CDR1 SGHRS and CDR2 YFSETQ. The CDR3 contains 15 residues. The DNA for the CDR3 is TGCGCCAGCAGCCGAGAACTAGCGGGGGGAAGAGAGCAGTTCTTC. As protein: CASSRELAGGREQFF. The variable domain in full, completed from reference TRBV5-1 and TRBJ2-1, reads KAGVTQTPRYLIKTRGQQVTLSCSPISGHRSVSWYQQTPGQGLQFLFEYFSETQRNKGNFPGRFSGRQFSNSRSEMNVSTLELGDSALYLCASSRELAGGREQFFGPGTRLTVL.

This clonotype was counted many times. CDR3 coding DNA: TGTGCCAGCAGCTCGCGGGACCGCCTCAGCACCGGGGAGCTGTTTTTT. This gives the protein CASSSRDRLSTGELFF. This chain connects TRBV7-9 to TRBJ2-2, with a possible D match to TRBD2 (6 bases). CDR3 length: 16 amino acids. CDR1 is SEHNR and CDR2 is FQNEAQ in the germline V gene (reference sequence). Trimming cost V 4 bases and J 4 bases, with 16 bases left between them.

This clonotype was observed a handful of times. The rearrangement joins TRBV12-3 or TRBV12-4 to TRBJ2-5; D remains unclear. The CDR3 totals 14 residues. V was trimmed by 3 bases and J by 2 bases, leaving 10 bases between them. The CDR3 nucleotides are TGTGCCAGCAGTTTTTCGGCACTGCAAGAGACCCAGTACTTC. It specifies CASSFSALQETQYF.

The table lists this clonotype with many counts. The chain employs TRBV20-1 and TRBJ2-1; 7 bases match TRBD2. This CDR3 spans 14 amino acids. Losses at the gene ends were 6 bases for V and 5 bases for J; bases not matched to a gene: 10. Per the germline V gene, CDR1 is DFQATT and CDR2 is SNEGSKA (reference sequence). The DNA for the CDR3 is TGCAGTGCCTATAGGACTAGATCGAACAATGAGCAGTTCTTC. It is translated as CSAYRTRSNNEQFF.

The V and J genes are TRBV4-3 and TRBJ2-1; D unclear. Germline CDR1 is LGHNA and CDR2 is YSLEER. V dropped 0 bases and J dropped 10 bases, with 19 bases sitting between them. The CDR3 is made up of 16 amino acids. The CDR3 region has the DNA TGCGCCAGCAGCCAAGATTTTTGGGATAGGGCCAGCGAGCAGTTCTTC. Residues: CASSQDFWDRASEQFF.

Only a few counts were recorded for this clonotype. The chain recombines TRBV6-4 with TRBJ2-2; 7 bases match TRBD1. V lost 7 bases to trimming and J lost 4 bases; unmatched junction nucleotides: 6. CDR1 is MRHNA, CDR2 SNTAGT, per germline. The CDR3 runs to 14 residues. The CDR3 region has the DNA TGTGCCAGCAAACGGGACAGTACCACCGGGGAGCTGTTTTTT. This translates into CASKRDSTTGELFF.

V gene TRBV11-3 combines with J gene TRBJ2-1; a possible D gene is TRBD2 (5 bases). Germline CDR1 SGHNT, CDR2 YENEEA. The germline V and J ends were trimmed by 3 bases and 0 bases, with 9 bases remaining between them. CDR3 length: 15 residues. The CDR3 here is CASSFARVSYNEQFF. CDR3 nucleotide sequence: TGTGCCAGCAGCTTTGCGCGGGTCTCCTACAATGAGCAGTTCTTC.

The CDR3 nucleotides read TGTGCCAGCAGTCAACCGGGACTAGGGACAGATACGCAGTATTTT. This sequence encodes CASSQPGLGTDTQYF. The J gene is TRBJ2-3, the V gene TRBV6-2 or TRBV6-3; 8 nucleotides match TRBD2. V lost 5 bases to trimming and J lost 3 bases; unmatched junction nucleotides: 7. CDR3 length: 15 residues. CDR1 and CDR2 (germline): MNHEY, SVGEGT.

The chain has TRBV5-1 and TRBJ2-4; TRBD2 might be the D (6 bases). V was trimmed by 3 bases and J by 9 bases, leaving 28 bases between them. The germline V gene has CDR1 SGHRS and CDR2 YFSETQ. The CDR3 covers 18 residues. CDR3 sequence: CASSSQGRGSTRRGIQYF. The CDR3 region has the DNA TGCGCCAGCAGCTCCCAAGGTCGCGGATCTACTCGGAGGGGCATTCAGTACTTC.

This clonotype showed up just a few times. The chain is built from TRBV7-2 and TRBJ1-5; perhaps TRBD1 as D (6 bases). CDR3 length: 15 residues. Germline V gene sequence: CDR1 SGHTA, CDR2 FQGNSA. Trimming took off 3 bases at V and 6 bases at J, with 15 bases between the two ends. The CDR3: CASSLGAGSGQPQHF. CDR3 DNA sequence: TGTGCCAGCAGCTTGGGGGCGGGGTCGGGTCAGCCCCAGCATTTT.